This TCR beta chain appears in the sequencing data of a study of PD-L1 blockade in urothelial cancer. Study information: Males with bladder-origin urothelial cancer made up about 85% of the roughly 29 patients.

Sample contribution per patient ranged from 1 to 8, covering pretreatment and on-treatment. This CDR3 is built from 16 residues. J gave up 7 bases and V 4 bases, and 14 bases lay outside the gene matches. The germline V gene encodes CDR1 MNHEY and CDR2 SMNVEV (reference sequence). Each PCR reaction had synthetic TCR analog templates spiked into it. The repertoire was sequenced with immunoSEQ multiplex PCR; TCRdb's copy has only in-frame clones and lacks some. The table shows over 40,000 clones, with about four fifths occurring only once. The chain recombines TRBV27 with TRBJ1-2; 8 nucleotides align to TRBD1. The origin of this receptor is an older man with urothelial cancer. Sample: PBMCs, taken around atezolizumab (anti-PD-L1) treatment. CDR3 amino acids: CASSSRTGSSMGGYTF. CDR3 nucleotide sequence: TGTGCCAGCAGTTCCCGGACAGGGTCCTCGATGGGTGGCTACACCTTC.